This paragraph reports one TCR beta chain. The sample comes from a study of blood T cell repertoires in COVID-19. Turning to the study itself: Two negative PCRs, clearance, or symptom resolution characterized the recovered Cohort 3 donors. T cells, B-cell-depleted T cells, or PBMCs supplied cDNA or gDNA.

CDR3 length equals 13 residues. V gave up 5 bases and J gave up 8 bases, with 13 bases separating them. Germline CDR1 and CDR2: GTSNPN and SVGIG (reference sequence). Study members were between about 18 and 95 years old and lived in some 26 US regions. Participants had their cohort set by participant-reported clinical history. Repertoires were generated with immunoSEQ multiplex PCR, while TCRdb's copy carries only in-frame clones and drops some. Among roughly 150,000 clones listed, over 75% were seen once. V gene TRBV30 combines with J gene TRBJ1-6; unclear D gene. The source is a man in his fifties in a cohort exposed to, infected with or recovered from COVID-19 (not recorded which). What was sequenced was PBMCs or T cells enriched from blood (not recorded which). The CDR3 reads CAWGSEPDSPLHF. As DNA, the CDR3 is TGTGCCTGGGGATCGGAGCCAGATTCACCCCTCCACTTT.